The next 32 T cell receptor beta chains were all read from a single sample in a study of response to subunit inactivated influenza vaccine. TCRdb reanalysed the RT-PCR reads using MiXCR and keeps one entry per CDR3 protein. The sample has more than 700,000 distinct CDR3 sequences; about 20% are singletons. Sequencing used PBMCs from blood, obtained more than 4 days after vaccination. The receptors stem from a man aged 45-65 years who received an inactivated influenza vaccine.

The genes are TRBV7-6 and TRBJ1-5; weak D call: TRBD1 (6 bases). The CDR3 runs to 20 residues. Trimming took off 4 bases at V and 9 bases at J, with 34 bases between the two ends. Germline-derived CDR1 and CDR2 are SGHVS and FNYEAQ. In DNA, the CDR3 is TGTGCCAGCAGCTCGCTCCGGGACGGGCGGTTGGGTGGACCAGGGGCGCCCCAGCATTTT. This translates into CASSSLRDGRLGGPGAPQHF.

This clonotype has at least ten counts. This rearrangement joins TRBV29-1 to TRBJ2-5; D assignment may be TRBD1 or TRBD2 (5 bases each). Germline CDR1 SQVTM, CDR2 ANQGSEA. There are 16 residues in the CDR3. Trimming pared 0 bases from V and 0 bases from J, leaving 14 bases between. CDR3: CSVEDPGTLYQETQYF. CDR3 sequence (DNA): TGCAGCGTTGAAGACCCGGGGACCCTGTACCAAGAGACCCAGTACTTC.

This clonotype was seen a few times. V usage is TRBV7-2 and J usage is TRBJ2-7; D not resolved. This CDR3 contains 14 residues. From germline, CDR1 is SGHTA and CDR2 FQGNSA. Trimming left V 4 bases short and J 2 bases short, with 12 bases between. The CDR3: CASSSLGAAYEQYF. The DNA of the CDR3 is TGTGCCAGCAGCTCGTTAGGCGCTGCCTACGAGCAGTACTTC.

This clonotype has ten or more counts. The J gene is TRBJ1-5, the V gene TRBV20-1; D unclear. Per germline, CDR1 DFQATT and CDR2 SNEGSKA (reference sequence). The CDR3 runs to 13 residues. Trimming stripped 3 bases from V and 4 bases from J, with 10 bases between. This chain's CDR3 is CSARASENQPQHF. The DNA of the CDR3 is TGCAGTGCTAGGGCCTCTGAGAATCAGCCCCAGCATTTT.

This clonotype was picked up a small number of times. V is TRBV7-9 and J is TRBJ2-5; D not resolved. Trimming pared 6 bases from V and 1 base from J, leaving 6 bases between. CDR3 length: 12 amino acids. In germline, CDR1 is SEHNR, CDR2 FQNEAQ (reference sequence). CDR3 amino acids: CASSGVQETQYF. DNA of the CDR3: TGTGCCAGCAGTGGGGTCCAAGAGACCCAGTACTTC.

This clonotype occurred many times. The rearrangement links TRBV20-1 to TRBJ1-6, with D perhaps TRBD1 (5 bases). The germline CDR1 and CDR2 sequences are DFQATT and SNEGSKA (reference sequence). The CDR3 has 17 amino acids. The V end lost 0 bases, the J end lost 8 bases, and 20 bases lay between the germline ends. CDR3 sequence (DNA): TGCAGTGCTAGAGATGGGAAAAAGCAGGCGGGGGATTCACCCCTCCACTTT. Translated, it gives CSARDGKKQAGDSPLHF.

The rearrangement uses TRBV5-1 and TRBJ2-7; 8 positions match TRBD1. The CDR3 has 14 residues. With 4 bases clipped from V and 2 bases from J, the junction kept 5 bases outside the gene matches. Germline V lookup: CDR1 SGHRS, CDR2 YFSETQ. The CDR3 DNA is TGCGCCAGCAGCGAAGGGACAGGAGCCTACGAGCAGTACTTC. As protein: CASSEGTGAYEQYF.

This clonotype has only a few counts. The chain is built from TRBV14 and TRBJ2-7; TRBD1 matches 7 bases. Germline V lookup: CDR1 SGHDN, CDR2 FVKESK. V gave up 6 bases and J gave up 3 bases; unmatched junction bases: 8. This CDR3 comprises 14 residues. The CDR3 reads CASSPEQGFYEQYF. As DNA, the CDR3 is TGTGCCAGCAGTCCCGAACAGGGGTTCTACGAGCAGTACTTC.

This clonotype occurred a few times. The chain employs TRBV27 and TRBJ2-5; D not resolved. This CDR3 has 13 amino acids. CDR1 is MNHEY, CDR2 SMNVEV, per germline (reference sequence). The V end was cut by 4 bases, the J end by 4 bases, with 10 bases between. The CDR3 region is CASSWVNGETQYF. Here the CDR3 DNA reads TGTGCCAGCAGTTGGGTTAACGGAGAGACCCAGTACTTC.

This clonotype showed up just a few times. V usage is TRBV6-1 and J usage is TRBJ1-1; D uncertain. The germline V gene has CDR1 MNHNS and CDR2 SASEGT. With 7 bases removed from V and 7 bases from J, the gap between germline ends came to 10 bases. The CDR3 extends over 11 amino acids. The CDR3 DNA reads TGTGCCAGCACCCTGTGGGGTGAAGCTTTCTTT. Its translation: CASTLWGEAFF.

This clonotype was counted a few times. This chain links TRBV7-2 with TRBJ2-3; possible D gene TRBD2, 6 bases. Deletions cut 5 bases from V and 4 bases from J, with 22 bases between. Germline V lookup: CDR1 SGHTA, CDR2 FQGNSA. This CDR3 region has 17 residues. CDR3 amino acids: CASSLTFYGSGADTQYF. CDR3 sequence (DNA): TGTGCCAGCAGCCTTACCTTCTACGGGAGTGGTGCAGATACGCAGTATTTT.

The rearrangement joins TRBV5-1 to TRBJ2-7; the match to TRBD2 covers 7 bases. V was clipped by 1 base and J by 4 bases; unmatched bases: 2. The CDR3 has 13 amino acids. Germline-derived CDR1 and CDR2 are SGHRS and YFSETQ. CDR3 loop: CASSLMREYEQYF. In DNA, the CDR3 is TGCGCCAGCAGCTTGATGCGGGAGTACGAGCAGTACTTC.

This sequence joins TRBV5-1 and TRBJ2-1; 9 bases align to TRBD2. The CDR3 is made up of 13 amino acids. After removal of 1 base from V and 10 bases from J, the junction contained 3 bases not matched to a gene. Germline V gene sequence: CDR1 SGHRS, CDR2 YFSETQ. The CDR3 sequence: CASSLTSGYEQFF. CDR3 nucleotide sequence: TGCGCCAGCAGCTTGACTAGCGGGTACGAGCAGTTCTTC.

This clonotype was observed a single time. V gene TRBV4-1 combines with J gene TRBJ2-3; D might be TRBD2 (5 bases). This CDR3 contains 15 residues. Germline CDR1 MGHRA, CDR2 YSYEKL. Trimming left V 5 bases short and J 10 bases short, with 22 bases between. Here the CDR3 reads CASSDKGSTPGAQYF. Here the CDR3 DNA reads TGCGCCAGCAGCGACAAAGGGTCAACTCCCGGGGCGCAGTATTTT.

The sample holds a few counts of this clonotype. This chain uses TRBV6-6 with TRBJ2-7; 7 bases are shared with TRBD1. V shed 6 bases, J shed 5 bases, and the junction held 7 bases outside the gene matches. Germline CDR1 and CDR2: MNHNY and SVGAGI (reference sequence). CDR3 length: 13 residues. The CDR3 nucleotides read TGTGCCAGCAGAATGGACAGGTTCAACGAGCAGTACTTC. Its translation: CASRMDRFNEQYF.

The V call is TRBV12-3 or TRBV12-4, the J call TRBJ2-2; TRBD2 matches 7 bases. V trimming: 6 bases; J trimming: 2 bases; junction bases outside the gene matches: 3. This CDR3 contains 14 residues. The CDR3 DNA sequence: TGTGCCAGCAGGACTAGCAATAACACCGGGGAGCTGTTTTTT. Encoded protein: CASRTSNNTGELFF.

This clonotype came up many times. The gene calls are TRBV7-2 and TRBJ2-7, with 7 nucleotides matching TRBD2. Trimming removed 2 bases from V and 3 bases from J; junction bases left unmatched: 4. The CDR3 consists of 14 residues. Per the germline V gene, CDR1 is SGHTA and CDR2 is FQGNSA. Here the CDR3 DNA reads TGTGCCAGCAGCTTATGGTGGGGGGGCTACGAGCAGTACTTC. It codes for CASSLWWGGYEQYF.

This sequence joins TRBV29-1 and TRBJ2-3; 14 bases map to TRBD2. Germline assignment: CDR1 SQVTM and CDR2 ANQGSEA. The CDR3 has 17 amino acids. Losses at the gene ends were 7 bases for V and 6 bases for J; bases not matched to a gene: 15. The CDR3 sequence: CSGRRGTSGSVSDTQYF. The DNA for the CDR3 is TGCAGCGGTCGAAGGGGGACTAGCGGGAGTGTCTCGGATACGCAGTATTTT.

The chain uses TRBV10-3 and TRBJ2-3, with D possibly matching TRBD1 (6 bases). Between the trimmed V and J ends, which lost 0 bases and 9 bases, there was a span of 10 bases. Germline CDR1 is ENHRY and CDR2 is SYGVKD. The CDR3 spans 13 residues. The CDR3 DNA reads TGTGCCATCAGTGAGTCGGCAGGGGACACGCAGTATTTT. Translated, it gives CAISESAGDTQYF.

This clonotype showed up many times. The chain's CDR3 is CAIGFGSSTDTQYF. The CDR3 DNA reads TGTGCCATCGGTTTCGGCAGTAGCACAGATACGCAGTATTTT. The J gene is TRBJ2-3, the V gene TRBV12-3 or TRBV12-4; no definite D call. CDR3 size: 14 residues. V dropped 10 bases and J dropped 0 bases, with 14 bases sitting between them.

The V call is TRBV6-1, the J call TRBJ2-1; TRBD2 might be the D (6 bases). Trimming stripped 7 bases from V and 7 bases from J, with 14 bases between. CDR3 size: 13 residues. Germline-derived CDR1 and CDR2 are MNHNS and SASEGT. CDR3 protein: CASTKRELNEQFF. The CDR3 bases are TGTGCCAGCACCAAACGGGAGCTGAATGAGCAGTTCTTC.

The table lists this clonotype with a few counts. This chain links TRBV7-2 with TRBJ2-1; 12 nucleotides match TRBD2. CDR3 length: 16 residues. Germline CDR1 is SGHTA and CDR2 is FQGNSA. The ends lost 1 base at V and 9 bases at J; junction bases unmatched: 7. The DNA for the CDR3 is TGTGCCAGCAGCTTAGAGGGACTAGCGGGTGGGGGTGAGCAGTTCTTC. Translation gives CASSLEGLAGGGEQFF. The full variable domain, rest sourced from reference TRBV7-2 and TRBJ2-1, is GAGVSQSPSNKVTEKGKDVELRCDPISGHTALYWYRQSLGQGLEFLIYFQGNSAPDKSGLPSDRFSAERTGGSVSTLTIQRTQQEDSAVYLCASSLEGLAGGGEQFFGPGTRLTVL.

J is TRBJ2-7 and V is TRBV28; 11 bases align to TRBD1. J was trimmed by 10 bases and V by 6 bases; bases with no gene match: 20. This CDR3 has 17 amino acids. From germline, CDR1 is MDHEN and CDR2 SYDVKM. CDR3 region: CASRSLDRGRLPSLQYF. CDR3 DNA sequence: TGTGCCAGCAGGTCCTTGGACAGGGGGCGTCTGCCCTCCCTTCAGTACTTC. The whole variable domain, remainder taken from reference TRBV28 and TRBJ2-7, is DVKVTQSSRYLVKRTGEKVFLECVQDMDHENMFWYRQDPGLGLRLIYFSYDVKMKEKGDIPEGYSVSREKKERFSLILESASTNQTSMYLCASRSLDRGRLPSLQYFGPGTRLTVT.

Details on this clonotype: The junction and the germline gene differ at one end; a read error may be behind it. This chain joins TRBV4-1 and TRBJ2-5; 14 bases align to TRBD2. Germline CDR1 reads MGHRA; CDR2 reads YSYEKL. This CDR3 spans 15 amino acids. The CDR3 DNA is TGCGCCAGCAGCCTGGGACTAGCGGGAGTGGGGACCCACTACTTC. Its protein is CASSLGLAGVGTHYF.

This clonotype was seen a handful of times. The chain combines TRBV6-2 or TRBV6-3 with TRBJ2-7; TRBD1 or TRBD2 may be the D gene (5 bases each). The V gene's germline CDR1 is MNHEY and CDR2 SVGEGT. The V and J ends lost 2 bases and 3 bases respectively, with 17 bases between them. The CDR3 contains 16 residues. Written as DNA, the CDR3 is TGTGCCAGCAGTTACGGGGCAGAGGGAAGTCGCTACGAGCAGTACTTC. Translated: CASSYGAEGSRYEQYF.

This clonotype has only one observation. This may arise from a read error, as a much more abundant clone is one base away. The J gene is TRBJ2-1, the V gene TRBV5-1; D is possibly TRBD1 or TRBD2 (6 bases each). This CDR3 region has 16 residues. Germline V CDR1 and CDR2: SGHRS, YFSETQ. V lost 0 bases to trimming and J lost 6 bases, with 16 bases between them. The CDR3 is CASSLDVWGAANEQFF. Here the CDR3 DNA reads TGCGCCAGCAGCTTGGACGTTTGGGGGGCGGCCAATGAGCAGTTCTTC.

V gene TRBV9 combines with J gene TRBJ2-1; the D gene is possibly TRBD2 (6 bases). In germline, CDR1 is SGDLS, CDR2 YYNGEE. The CDR3 contains 14 residues. The V and J ends lost 4 bases and 5 bases respectively, with 13 bases between them. In nucleotides, the CDR3 is TGTGCCAGCAGCCCACGGGACTTTAACAATGAGCAGTTCTTC. This sequence encodes CASSPRDFNNEQFF.

Comment on this clonotype: Relative to the germline gene, one junction end is altered; a read error may explain this. The rearrangement links TRBV20-1 to TRBJ2-2, with D perhaps TRBD1 (6 bases). Germline CDR1 is DFQATT and CDR2 is SNEGSKA (reference sequence). This CDR3 has 17 residues. CDR3 nucleotide sequence: TGCAGTGCCAGAGGGGGTGGTGGCAGGGCGAACACCGGGGAGCTGTTTTTT. It yields the protein CSARGGGGRANTGELFF.

This clonotype was counted at least ten times. This chain links TRBV7-6 with TRBJ2-1; a possible D gene is TRBD1 (6 bases). V was pared by 5 bases and J by 6 bases, with 11 bases between. The CDR3 is made up of 13 amino acids. Germline CDR1 and CDR2: SGHVS and FNYEAQ. Here the CDR3 DNA reads TGTGCCAGCAGCCTAGGGGGATTCAATGAGCAGTTCTTC. This encodes CASSLGGFNEQFF.

This clonotype showed up just a few times. CDR3 nucleotides: TGCGCCAGCAGCCAGGTAGTAAGACTAGCGGGGTACAAGAATGAGCAGTTCTTC. It encodes CASSQVVRLAGYKNEQFF. This chain joins TRBV4-1 and TRBJ2-1; 11 bases line up with TRBD2. The V segment lost 3 bases and the J segment 7 bases; nucleotides outside the gene matches: 14. The CDR3 runs to 18 residues. Germline V gene data show CDR1 as MGHRA and CDR2 as YSYEKL.

This clonotype was detected only a few times. The V gene is TRBV18, the J gene TRBJ1-5; a possible D gene is TRBD1 (6 bases). The CDR3 contains 16 residues. Trimming cost V 1 base and J 4 bases, with 14 bases left between them. CDR1 KGHSH and CDR2 LQKENI come from the germline V gene. For the CDR3, the DNA is TGTGCCAGCTCACCACGGGGGGGGGCCGGTAATCAGCCCCAGCATTTT. Translation: CASSPRGGAGNQPQHF. Full variable domain (outside the CDR3, taken from reference TRBV18 and TRBJ1-5): NAGVMQNPRHLVRRRGQEARLRCSPMKGHSHVYWYRQLPEEGLKFMVYLQKENIIDESGMPKERFSAEFPKEGPSILRIQQVVRGDSAAYFCASSPRGGAGNQPQHFGDGTRLSIL.

This clonotype was observed a handful of times. The chain couples TRBV20-1 to TRBJ1-5; unclear D gene. Trimming stripped 6 bases from V and 1 base from J, with 10 bases between. CDR1 is DFQATT, CDR2 SNEGSKA, per germline (reference sequence). This CDR3 has 13 residues. The CDR3 DNA is TGCAGTGCCGAGGAGATGAGCAATCAGCCCCAGCATTTT. It translates to CSAEEMSNQPQHF.